This T cell receptor beta chain originates from a study of blood T cell repertoires in COVID-19. Produced via immunoSEQ multiplex PCR; TCRdb's table is partial and in-frame only. The sample has about 70,000 clones; 75% to 80% are singletons. Between the trimmed V and J ends, which lost 0 bases and 2 bases, there was a span of 10 bases. This CDR3 spans 15 amino acids. Per germline, CDR1 SGHVS and CDR2 FQNEAQ. This clone was observed a handful of times. The chain recombines TRBV7-8 with TRBJ2-5; no firm D call. This TCR was sampled from a woman aged 55-75 years with acute or convalescent COVID-19. The sequenced sample was peripheral blood. The CDR3 loop is CASSLALSLQETQYF. CDR3 DNA: TGTGCCAGCAGCTTAGCGCTATCTCTACAAGAGACCCAGTACTTC.